The source of this T cell receptor (beta chain) is a study of T cells after yellow fever vaccination. Study results and limitations: The appearance of a small share of clonotypes in both CD4 and CD8 compartments was observed. Most clones from primary vaccination were detected again post-booster (96% CD4, 88% CD8). Though weaker, the secondary response peaked faster, on day 5 versus 15.

This clonotype came up many times. Its antigen is as yet unknown. Trimming cost V 4 bases and J 1 base; bases outside gene matches: 3. Germline V CDR1 and CDR2: SQVTM, ANQGSEA. This CDR3 spans 14 amino acids. TCRdb redid the calling of the 5' RACE reads with MiXCR, one entry per CDR3 protein. Among 100,000 to 150,000 distinct CDR3 sequences listed, about 8.4% were seen once. The source was CD8+ T cells sorted from PBMCs, collected on the day of the yellow fever booster vaccination. The sequence came from a man younger than 30 who received the YFV17D yellow fever vaccine. The chain carries TRBV29-1 and TRBJ2-2; 7 bases are shared with TRBD2. The DNA for the CDR3 is TGCAGCGTTGGGGGGGGAGTGAACACCGGGGAGCTGTTTTTT. It yields the protein CSVGGGVNTGELFF.